Listed below are T cell receptor beta chains from one sample, sequenced in a study of beta chain features in type 1 diabetes. Generated by immunoSEQ multiplex PCR, the TCRdb table keeps only in-frame clones and is missing some. The data hold 120,000 to 150,000 clones, with 8.5% to 12% observed a single time. Sequencing used naive CD4+ T cells from blood. Receptors were obtained from a man aged 18 to 30 in good health. The CDR3 runs from the conserved cysteine through the conserved F or W. The D gene is left open where the match is weak. Size is stated for part of the rows, as once, few or many counts, or as a class when the clone is expanded.

CDR3 protein: CASSLMGQGNNEQFF; CDR3 DNA: TGTGCCAGCAGCTTAATGGGACAGGGCAACAATGAGCAGTTCTTC; clone size: few; CDR3 length: 15; V gene: TRBV7-3; J gene: TRBJ2-1; D gene: TRBD1
CDR3 protein: CASSLSRDSYEQYF; CDR3 DNA: TGTGCCAGCAGCCTCAGCAGGGACTCCTACGAGCAGTACTTC; clone size: .; CDR3 length: 14; V gene: TRBV11-2; J gene: TRBJ2-7; D gene: .
CDR3 protein: CAISDLGLQWGYTF; CDR3 DNA: TGTGCCATCAGTGATCTGGGGCTCCAATGGGGCTACACCTTC; clone size: .; CDR3 length: 14; V gene: TRBV6-5; J gene: TRBJ1-2; D gene: .
CDR3 protein: CASSQQGALTYEQYF; CDR3 DNA: TGTGCCAGCAGCCAGCAGGGGGCGCTCACCTACGAGCAGTACTTC; clone size: .; CDR3 length: 15; V gene: TRBV5-4; J gene: TRBJ2-7; D gene: TRBD1
CDR3 protein: CASSLVGQQETQYF; CDR3 DNA: TGTGCCAGCAGCTTAGTAGGACAGCAAGAGACCCAGTACTTC; clone size: few; CDR3 length: 14; V gene: TRBV11-2; J gene: TRBJ2-5; D gene: .
CDR3 protein: CASSQTSGTGGYGYTF; CDR3 DNA: TGTGCCAGCAGCCAAACCTCCGGGACAGGGGGGTATGGCTACACCTTC; clone size: .; CDR3 length: 16; V gene: TRBV7-3; J gene: TRBJ1-2; D gene: TRBD1
CDR3 protein: CASSFAGTGGNEQYF; CDR3 DNA: TGTGCCAGCAGCTTCGCCGGGACAGGGGGCAACGAGCAGTACTTC; clone size: .; CDR3 length: 15; V gene: TRBV7-9; J gene: TRBJ2-7; D gene: TRBD1
CDR3 protein: CASSIRQGSPTDTQYF; CDR3 DNA: TGCGCCAGCAGCATCAGACAGGGGAGTCCCACAGATACGCAGTATTTT; clone size: few; CDR3 length: 16; V gene: TRBV5-1; J gene: TRBJ2-3; D gene: TRBD1
CDR3 protein: CASSADRSYEQYF; CDR3 DNA: TGTGCCAGCAGTGCTGACAGGTCCTACGAGCAGTACTTC; clone size: .; CDR3 length: 13; V gene: TRBV6-1; J gene: TRBJ2-7; D gene: .
CDR3 protein: CASSQRLQGGPDTQYF; CDR3 DNA: TGTGCCAGCAGCCAAAGATTACAGGGGGGCCCAGATACGCAGTATTTT; clone size: few; CDR3 length: 16; V gene: TRBV4-2; J gene: TRBJ2-3; D gene: TRBD1
CDR3 protein: CASAGETYEQYF; CDR3 DNA: TGTGCCAGCGCAGGGGAGACCTACGAGCAGTACTTC; clone size: .; CDR3 length: 12; V gene: TRBV6-5; J gene: TRBJ2-7; D gene: .
CDR3 protein: CASSSPGTGSLNTEAFF; CDR3 DNA: TGTGCCAGCAGCTCCCCCGGGACAGGGTCTTTGAACACTGAAGCTTTCTTT; clone size: few; CDR3 length: 17; V gene: TRBV7-2; J gene: TRBJ1-1; D gene: TRBD1
CDR3 protein: CASSLFRGLDTDTQYF; CDR3 DNA: TGTGCCAGCAGCTTATTCAGGGGGCTTGACACAGATACGCAGTATTTT; clone size: .; CDR3 length: 16; V gene: TRBV7-8; J gene: TRBJ2-3; D gene: TRBD1
CDR3 protein: CASSDDSYQPQHF; CDR3 DNA: TGTGCCAGCAGTGACGACAGTTATCAGCCCCAGCATTTT; clone size: few; CDR3 length: 13; V gene: TRBV6-4; J gene: TRBJ1-5; D gene: .
CDR3 protein: CASSPMGGVAQPQHF; CDR3 DNA: TGTGCCAGTAGTCCAATGGGGGGGGTTGCTCAGCCCCAGCATTTT; clone size: .; CDR3 length: 15; V gene: TRBV19; J gene: TRBJ1-5; D gene: .
CDR3 protein: CASNTATGRQETQYF; CDR3 DNA: TGTGCCAGCAACACCGCGACAGGGCGCCAAGAGACCCAGTACTTC; clone size: .; CDR3 length: 15; V gene: TRBV2; J gene: TRBJ2-5; D gene: TRBD1